Below are 2 T cell receptor beta chains sequenced from a single sample in a study of spatial heterogeneity in lung cancer. Findings and caveats of the study: Tumors with more nonsynonymous mutations had more expanded intratumoral alpha and beta TCRs.

Time point denoted: sample taken at primary tumor resection. The antigens these receptors bind are not known. TCRdb processed the 5' RACE reads anew with MiXCR; each CDR3 protein has one entry. The sample shows roughly 4,000 distinct CDR3 sequences, roughly 4.7% of them seen only once. The sequenced sample was lung tumor tissue, obtained at surgery. The receptors come from a female donor with early-stage non-small cell lung cancer.

This clonotype was observed many times. J is TRBJ2-3 and V is TRBV10-3; no definite D call. Per the germline V gene, CDR1 is ENHRY and CDR2 is SYGVKD. V was cut by 0 bases and J by 0 bases, with 13 bases left in between. CDR3 size: 17 residues. The CDR3 coding sequence is TGTGCCATCAGTGAGTCATTAGGGCCGGGTAGCACAGATACGCAGTATTTT. The encoded protein is CAISESLGPGSTDTQYF.

This clonotype counts as medium-sized. This chain joins TRBV5-1 and TRBJ1-5; D unclear. V was trimmed by 5 bases and J by 0 bases, leaving 6 bases between them. The germline CDR1 and CDR2 sequences are SGHRS and YFSETQ. This CDR3 comprises 13 residues. CDR3 residues: CASRRSSNQPQHF. CDR3 sequence (DNA): TGCGCCAGCAGACGATCTAGCAATCAGCCCCAGCATTTT.